This T cell receptor beta chain appears in the sequencing data of a study of blood T cells in healthy people across ages. As for the study in general: Template switching picked up about one barcoded beta molecule for each two T cells. General observations from the study: Donor CMV status, an unknown factor, possibly confounded changes in expanded clonotypes.

The authors ran a second PCR of 7 to 11 cycles using a sample-barcoded 5' primer and a J-beta primer mix. A template-switch adaptor that had 12 random nucleotides put a tag on each cDNA molecule. MiXCR, applied by TCRdb to the 5' RACE reads, yields one record per CDR3 protein. The repertoire holds about 1.6 million distinct CDR3 sequences, 30% to 35% seen once, with roughly 12% in the top ten. A note on this clonotype: Its antigen remains unknown.

CDR1 is SSHAT, CDR2 FNYEAQ, per germline (reference sequence). Unmatched junction bases numbered 9, after V lost 4 bases and J lost 9 bases. CDR3 length equals 15 residues. The specimen sequenced was blood. This receptor was obtained from a woman between 25 and 40 years old in good health. The chain carries TRBV7-7 and TRBJ1-4, with 9 positions matching TRBD1. CDR3 residues: CASSSNRGRGKKLFF. Here the CDR3 DNA reads TGTGCCAGCAGCTCAAACAGGGGGCGAGGAAAAAAACTGTTTTTT.